This T cell receptor (beta chain) was retrieved from a study of T-cell reconstitution after alpha-beta-depleted transplantation in children. Trimming shortened V by 6 bases and J by 8 bases, and 23 bases separated the two germline ends. The CDR3 covers 16 residues. Researchers prepared the TCRbeta library using unique molecular identifiers, the study reports. TCRdb fed the PCR reads into MiXCR, producing one record per CDR3 protein. The sample lists 350,000 to 450,000 distinct CDR3 sequences, about a fifth occurring once. This clonotype turned up a few times. The rearrangement links TRBV12-3 or TRBV12-4 to TRBJ2-1; weak D call: TRBD2 (5 bases). This clonotype was obtained from a human donor who donated a stem cell graft to a child with acute myeloid leukemia. The specimen comprised PBMCs from the stem cell graft donor, sampled from the stem cell graft. In nucleotides, the CDR3 is TGTGCCAGCAGCACCATCCTACTAGGCCAACCGGATGAGCAGTTCTTC. This gives the protein CASSTILLGQPDEQFF.